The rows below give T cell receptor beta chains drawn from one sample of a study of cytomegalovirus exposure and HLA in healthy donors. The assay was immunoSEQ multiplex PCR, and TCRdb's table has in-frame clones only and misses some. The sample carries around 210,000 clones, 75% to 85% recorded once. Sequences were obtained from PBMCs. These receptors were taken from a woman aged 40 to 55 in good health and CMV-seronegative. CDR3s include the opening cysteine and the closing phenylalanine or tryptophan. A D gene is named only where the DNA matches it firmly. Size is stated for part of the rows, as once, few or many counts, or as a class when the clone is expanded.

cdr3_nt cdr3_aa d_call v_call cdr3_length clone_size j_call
TGTGCCAGCAGTTTCTCAACAGGGAGCCGAGAGACCCAGTACTTC CASSFSTGSRETQYF . TRBV27 15 . TRBJ2-5
TGTGGGATCACTAGCGGGAGAGCCTACGAGCAGTACTTC CGITSGRAYEQYF TRBD2 TRBV2 13 . TRBJ2-7
TGCGCCAGCAGTCCGACAGGGGGCAGGGAGACCCAGTACTTC CASSPTGGRETQYF TRBD1 TRBV5-1 14 . TRBJ2-5
TGTGCCAGCAGCCAAGGACAGGGAGGGGAGACCCAGTACTTC CASSQGQGGETQYF . TRBV7-9 14 . TRBJ2-5
TGTGCCAGCAGCCCGCCGGGACAGGGCTCCACCGGGGAGCTGTTTTTT CASSPPGQGSTGELFF TRBD1 TRBV7-9 16 . TRBJ2-2
TGCGCCAGCAGCCCGGTCCAATCGATCCAAGAGACCCAGTACTTC CASSPVQSIQETQYF . TRBV4-1 15 . TRBJ2-5
TGTGCCTGGAGTAGAGACACAGATACGCAGTATTTT CAWSRDTDTQYF . TRBV30 12 . TRBJ2-3
TGTGCCAGCAGTCCCTCCCAGTACGAGCAGTACTTC CASSPSQYEQYF . TRBV27 12 . TRBJ2-7
TGTGCCATCAGTGCCTCCCAGGGGAGGGTTGGAACTAATGAAAAACTGTTTTTT CAISASQGRVGTNEKLFF . TRBV10-3 18 few TRBJ1-4
TGTGCCAGCAGCCTAACTCAGGACTATGGCTACACCTTC CASSLTQDYGYTF . TRBV2 13 . TRBJ1-2
TGTGCCAGCAATAAGGGACAGTTCACAGATACGCAGTATTTT CASNKGQFTDTQYF TRBD1 TRBV2 14 . TRBJ2-3
TGCAGCGCTGCCCGACACCTACTCTATGGCTACACCTTC CSAARHLLYGYTF . TRBV29-1 13 . TRBJ1-2
TGTGCCAGCAGCCAAGCAGGGGTGATCTCCTACGAGCAGTACTTC CASSQAGVISYEQYF . TRBV7-9 15 once TRBJ2-7
TGTGCCAGCAGCTTAGCGTGGACGGGAAGCTCCTACGAGCAGTACTTC CASSLAWTGSSYEQYF . TRBV7-9 16 once TRBJ2-7
TGCGCCAGCAGTCCCCGTGGACTCTCCTACGAGCAGTACTTC CASSPRGLSYEQYF . TRBV4-1 14 . TRBJ2-7
TGTGCCAGCACCTGGACTAGCGTATCCTACAATGAGCAGTTCTTC CASTWTSVSYNEQFF TRBD2 TRBV5-4 15 . TRBJ2-1
TGTGCCAGCAGCTTAGGCGGGACAGCGAATCAAGAGACCCAGTACTTC CASSLGGTANQETQYF . TRBV11-3 16 . TRBJ2-5
TGTGCCAGCTCACCCCCCGGGACTCGAGGAGAGACCCAGTACTTC CASSPPGTRGETQYF . TRBV18 15 once TRBJ2-5
TGTGCCTGGAGTGAGGGGGATCAGCCCCAGCATTTT CAWSEGDQPQHF . TRBV30 12 . TRBJ1-5
TGTGCCTGTGGACACCCCAATCAGCCCCAGCATTTT CACGHPNQPQHF . TRBV30 12 . TRBJ1-5
TGTGCCAGCAGCGACCAAAATCCGAGCAGCGTGTGGGCAGATACGCAGTATTTT CASSDQNPSSVWADTQYF . TRBV7-9 18 . TRBJ2-3
TGTGCCAGCAGCCCTCGGTTCAGCGGGCACACTGAAGCTTTCTTT CASSPRFSGHTEAFF . TRBV7-2 15 once TRBJ1-1
TGCGCCAGCAGCTTGGGGGTAGCGGGAGGCAGCACAGATACGCAGTATTTT CASSLGVAGGSTDTQYF TRBD2 TRBV5-1 17 . TRBJ2-3
TGTGCCAGCAGCTTTGGGAGGGACACCGGGGAGCTGTTTTTT CASSFGRDTGELFF TRBD2 TRBV7-2 14 . TRBJ2-2
TGTGCCAGCAGCAATCCCTTCGGGAGCGAGCAAGAGACCCAGTACTTC CASSNPFGSEQETQYF . TRBV7-8 16 . TRBJ2-5
TGTGCCAGCAGTGAACAGGGAAATCGAGCTTTCTTT CASSEQGNRAFF . TRBV6-1 12 . TRBJ1-1
TGTGCCAGTAGTCTCCTGGGACTAGCGGGAGGGTCCGAGCAGTACTTC CASSLLGLAGGSEQYF TRBD2 TRBV19 16 . TRBJ2-7
TGCAGCGTGGAATCTCGGGACAGTCCGAACGAGCAGTACTTC CSVESRDSPNEQYF TRBD1 TRBV29-1 14 . TRBJ2-7
TGTGCCAGCAGTTTATCTATCCAGGGGATATACGAGCAGTACTTC CASSLSIQGIYEQYF . TRBV27 15 once TRBJ2-7
TGTGCCACAAGGGAGGGGCCTAATACCTACGAGCAGTACTTC CATREGPNTYEQYF TRBD2 TRBV27 14 . TRBJ2-7
TGTGCCAGCAGCGTAGGATCGAGGGCCGCAGACACTGAAGCTTTCTTT CASSVGSRAADTEAFF . TRBV9 16 few TRBJ1-1
TGTGCCAGCAGCCAAACAGGGAACGCCGAGCAGTACTTC CASSQTGNAEQYF . TRBV14 13 . TRBJ2-7
TGTGCCAGCAGCCCGGGACTAGCCCCCGGGGAGCTGTTTTTT CASSPGLAPGELFF TRBD2 TRBV27 14 . TRBJ2-2
TGTGCCAGCAGCCAAAGAGGGAGTGAGCAGTTCTTC CASSQRGSEQFF . TRBV14 12 . TRBJ2-1
TGTGCCAGCAGCTTGGCCAGGGATGGGCTTGGGGAGCAGTACTTC CASSLARDGLGEQYF . TRBV5-4 15 . TRBJ2-7
TGCGCCAGCAGAGCCAACGGACAGGGGGCTATGAGGACTGAAGCTTTCTTT CASRANGQGAMRTEAFF TRBD1 TRBV5-1 17 . TRBJ1-1
TGTGCCAGCACAGCTGGGGCCAACGTCCTGACTTTC CASTAGANVLTF . TRBV28 12 . TRBJ2-6
TGTGCCAGCAGTGGGACGGGGGGGGACCAGCCCCAGCATTTT CASSGTGGDQPQHF . TRBV6-1 14 few TRBJ1-5
TGTGCCTGGAGTGTATATGAGGGCTACACCTTC CAWSVYEGYTF . TRBV30 11 . TRBJ1-2
TGTGCCTGGAGAGAACGGACAGGCTACTATGGCTACACCTTC CAWRERTGYYGYTF TRBD1 TRBV30 14 once TRBJ1-2
TGTGCCAGCAGTGATCAGGGGGCGGCTGGGGCCAACGTCCTGACTTTC CASSDQGAAGANVLTF TRBD1 TRBV6-1 16 . TRBJ2-6
TGTGCCAGCCAACCAATGAGCGGGAGCTCCTACGAGCAGTACTTC CASQPMSGSSYEQYF TRBD2 TRBV6-5 15 . TRBJ2-7